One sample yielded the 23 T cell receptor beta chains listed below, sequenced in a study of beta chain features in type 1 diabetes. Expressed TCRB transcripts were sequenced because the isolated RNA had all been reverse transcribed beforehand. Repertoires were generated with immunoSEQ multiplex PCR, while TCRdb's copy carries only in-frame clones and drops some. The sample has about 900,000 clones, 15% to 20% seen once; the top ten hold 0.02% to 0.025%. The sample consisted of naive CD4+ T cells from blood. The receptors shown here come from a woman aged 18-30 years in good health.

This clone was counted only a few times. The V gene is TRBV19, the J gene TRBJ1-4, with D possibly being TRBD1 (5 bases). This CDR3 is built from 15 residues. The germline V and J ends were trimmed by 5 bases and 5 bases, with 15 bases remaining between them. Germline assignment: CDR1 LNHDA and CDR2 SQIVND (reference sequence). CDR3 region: CASSSRQYSNEKLFF. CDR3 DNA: TGTGCCAGTAGTTCCCGACAGTACTCGAATGAAAAACTGTTTTTT.

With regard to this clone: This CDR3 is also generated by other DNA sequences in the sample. The DNA of the CDR3 is TGTGCCAGCAGCGTTAGGTCTGGCACAGATACGCAGTATTTT. Its translation is CASSVRSGTDTQYF. The chain couples TRBV9 to TRBJ2-3; D gene unclear. V was pared by 2 bases and J by 1 base, with 8 bases between. This CDR3 has 14 amino acids. From germline, CDR1 is SGDLS and CDR2 YYNGEE.

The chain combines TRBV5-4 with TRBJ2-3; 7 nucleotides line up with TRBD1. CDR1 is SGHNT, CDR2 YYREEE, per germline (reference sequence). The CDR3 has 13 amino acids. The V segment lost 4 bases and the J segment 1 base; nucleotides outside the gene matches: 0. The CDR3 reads CASSTGGTDTQYF. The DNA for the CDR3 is TGTGCCAGCAGCACAGGGGGCACAGATACGCAGTATTTT.

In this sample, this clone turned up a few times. The CDR3 DNA reads as TGTGCCAGCTCATCTCTCATCAGTGATGAGCAGTTCTTC. It translates to CASSSLISDEQFF. The chain joins TRBV18 to TRBJ2-1; the D is unclear. The CDR3 runs 13 residues. Germline lookup yields CDR1 KGHSH and CDR2 LQKENI. V was trimmed by 5 bases and J by 8 bases, leaving 13 bases between them.

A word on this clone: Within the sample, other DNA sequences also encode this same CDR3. CDR3 nucleotide sequence: TGTGCCAGCAGCTTAATCGGCGAGACCCAGTACTTC. Protein sequence: CASSLIGETQYF. V is TRBV7-2 and J is TRBJ2-5; no definite D call. The CDR3 is 12 amino acids. Germline CDR1 and CDR2: SGHTA and FQGNSA. V was clipped by 2 bases and J by 5 bases, with 6 bases between them.

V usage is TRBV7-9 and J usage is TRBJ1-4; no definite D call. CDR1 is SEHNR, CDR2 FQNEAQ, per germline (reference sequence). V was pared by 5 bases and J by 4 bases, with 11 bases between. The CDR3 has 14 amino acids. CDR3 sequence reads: CASSPLVLNEKLFF. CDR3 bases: TGTGCCAGCAGCCCTCTAGTTCTTAATGAAAAACTGTTTTTT.

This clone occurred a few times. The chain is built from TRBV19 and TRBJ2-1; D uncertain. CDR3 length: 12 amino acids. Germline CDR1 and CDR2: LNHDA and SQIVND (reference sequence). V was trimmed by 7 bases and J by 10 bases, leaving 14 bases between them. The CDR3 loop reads CASTPSAGEQFF. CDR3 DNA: TGTGCCAGTACCCCCTCGGCAGGAGAGCAGTTCTTC.

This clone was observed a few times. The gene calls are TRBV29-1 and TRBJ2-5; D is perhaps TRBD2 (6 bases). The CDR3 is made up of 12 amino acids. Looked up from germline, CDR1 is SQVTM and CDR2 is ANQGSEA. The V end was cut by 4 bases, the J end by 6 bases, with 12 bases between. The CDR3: CSVGRLEKTQYF. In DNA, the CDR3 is TGCAGCGTTGGTAGACTAGAGAAGACCCAGTACTTC.

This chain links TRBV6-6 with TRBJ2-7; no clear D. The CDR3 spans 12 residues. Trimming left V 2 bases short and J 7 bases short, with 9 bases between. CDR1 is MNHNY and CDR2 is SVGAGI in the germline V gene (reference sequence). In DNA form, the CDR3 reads TGTGCCAGCAGTTACGCCGGGCGGGAGCAGTACTTC. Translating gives CASSYAGREQYF.

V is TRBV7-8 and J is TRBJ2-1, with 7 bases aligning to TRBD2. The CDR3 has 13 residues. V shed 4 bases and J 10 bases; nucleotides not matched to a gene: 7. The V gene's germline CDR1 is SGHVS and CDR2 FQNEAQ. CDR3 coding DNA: TGTGCCAGCAGCTCCCCTAGCGGAACCGAGCAGTTCTTC. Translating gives CASSSPSGTEQFF.

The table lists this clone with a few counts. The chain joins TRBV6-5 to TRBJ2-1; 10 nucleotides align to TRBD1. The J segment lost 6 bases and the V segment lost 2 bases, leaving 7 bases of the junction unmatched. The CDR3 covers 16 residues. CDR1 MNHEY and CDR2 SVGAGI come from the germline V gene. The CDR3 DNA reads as TGTGCCAGCAGTTACCAGCCAGGGACAGGGGTCAATGAGCAGTTCTTC. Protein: CASSYQPGTGVNEQFF.

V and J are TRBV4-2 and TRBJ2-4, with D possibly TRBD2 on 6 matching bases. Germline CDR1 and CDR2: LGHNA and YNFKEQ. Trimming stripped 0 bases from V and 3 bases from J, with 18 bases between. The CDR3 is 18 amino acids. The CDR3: CASSQDWSGSVGKNIQYF. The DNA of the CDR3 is TGTGCCAGCAGCCAAGATTGGTCCGGGAGTGTGGGCAAAAACATTCAGTACTTC.

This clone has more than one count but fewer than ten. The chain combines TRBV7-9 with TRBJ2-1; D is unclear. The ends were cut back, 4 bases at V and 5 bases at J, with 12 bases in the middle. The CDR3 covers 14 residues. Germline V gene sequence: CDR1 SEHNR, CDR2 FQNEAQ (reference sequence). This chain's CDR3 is CASSSMPFNNEQFF. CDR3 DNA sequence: TGTGCCAGCAGCTCAATGCCCTTTAACAATGAGCAGTTCTTC.

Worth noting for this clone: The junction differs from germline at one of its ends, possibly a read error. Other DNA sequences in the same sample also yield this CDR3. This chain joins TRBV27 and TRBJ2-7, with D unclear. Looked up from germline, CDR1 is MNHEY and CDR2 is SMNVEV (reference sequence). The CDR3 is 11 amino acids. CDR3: CASSSSYEQYF. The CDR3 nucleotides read TGTGCCAGCAGTTCGTCCTACGAACAGTACTTC.

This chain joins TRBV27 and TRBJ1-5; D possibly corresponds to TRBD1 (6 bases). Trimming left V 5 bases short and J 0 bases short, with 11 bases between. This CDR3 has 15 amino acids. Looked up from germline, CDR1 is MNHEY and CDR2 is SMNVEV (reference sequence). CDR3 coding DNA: TGTGCCAGCAGTCCTGACAGGTATAGCAATCAGCCCCAGCATTTT. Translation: CASSPDRYSNQPQHF.

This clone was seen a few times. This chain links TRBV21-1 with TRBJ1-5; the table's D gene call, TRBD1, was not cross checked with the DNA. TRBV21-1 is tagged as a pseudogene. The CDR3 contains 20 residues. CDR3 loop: CASIQGGTRFVPDSNQPQHF. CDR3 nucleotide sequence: TGTGCCAGCATACAGGGGGGCACACGGTTCGTCCCGGATAGCAATCAGCCCCAGCATTTT.

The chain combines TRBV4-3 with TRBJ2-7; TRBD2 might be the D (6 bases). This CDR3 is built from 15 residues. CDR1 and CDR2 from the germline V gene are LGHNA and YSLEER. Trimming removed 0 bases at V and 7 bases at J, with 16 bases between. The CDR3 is CASSQDGGQGLEQYF. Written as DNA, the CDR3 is TGCGCCAGCAGCCAAGATGGAGGGCAGGGATTAGAGCAGTACTTC.

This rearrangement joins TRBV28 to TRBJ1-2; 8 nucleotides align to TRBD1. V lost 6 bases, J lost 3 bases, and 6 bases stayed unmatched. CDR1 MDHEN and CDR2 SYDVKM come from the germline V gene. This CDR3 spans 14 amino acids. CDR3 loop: CASRLQGAYYGYTF. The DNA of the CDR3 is TGTGCCAGCAGGTTGCAGGGGGCGTACTATGGCTACACCTTC.

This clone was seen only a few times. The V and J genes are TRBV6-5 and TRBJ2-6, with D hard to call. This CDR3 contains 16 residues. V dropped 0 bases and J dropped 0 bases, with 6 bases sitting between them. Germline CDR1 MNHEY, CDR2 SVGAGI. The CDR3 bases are TGTGCCAGCAGTTACTCAGGAGCCTCTGGGGCCAACGTCCTGACTTTC. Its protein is CASSYSGASGANVLTF.

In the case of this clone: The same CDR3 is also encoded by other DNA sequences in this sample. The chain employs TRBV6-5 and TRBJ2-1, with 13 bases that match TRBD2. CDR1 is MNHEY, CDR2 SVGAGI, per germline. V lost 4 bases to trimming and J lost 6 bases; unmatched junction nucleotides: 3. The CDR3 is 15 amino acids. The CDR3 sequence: CASSLLAGGPNEQFF. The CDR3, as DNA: TGTGCCAGCAGTTTACTAGCGGGAGGGCCCAATGAGCAGTTCTTC.

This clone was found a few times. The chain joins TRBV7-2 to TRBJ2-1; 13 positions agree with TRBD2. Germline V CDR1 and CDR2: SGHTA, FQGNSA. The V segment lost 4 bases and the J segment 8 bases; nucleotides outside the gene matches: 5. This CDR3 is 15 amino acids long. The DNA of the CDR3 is TGTGCCAGCAGCTCCACTAGCGGGAGGGGCCATGAGCAGTTCTTC. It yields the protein CASSSTSGRGHEQFF. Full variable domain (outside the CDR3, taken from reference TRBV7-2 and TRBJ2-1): GAGVSQSPSNKVTEKGKDVELRCDPISGHTALYWYRQSLGQGLEFLIYFQGNSAPDKSGLPSDRFSAERTGGSVSTLTIQRTQQEDSAVYLCASSSTSGRGHEQFFGPGTRLTVL.

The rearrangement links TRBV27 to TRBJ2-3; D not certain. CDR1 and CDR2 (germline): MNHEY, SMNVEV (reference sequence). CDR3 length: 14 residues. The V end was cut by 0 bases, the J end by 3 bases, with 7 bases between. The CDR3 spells CASSLSGRTDTQYF. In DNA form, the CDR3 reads TGTGCCAGCAGTTTATCGGGCCGTACAGATACGCAGTATTTT.

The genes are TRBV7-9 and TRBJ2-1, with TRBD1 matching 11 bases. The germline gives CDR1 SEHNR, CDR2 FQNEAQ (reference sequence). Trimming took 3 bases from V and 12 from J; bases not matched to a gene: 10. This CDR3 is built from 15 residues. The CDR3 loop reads CASSFQNGQGAGQFF. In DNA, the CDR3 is TGTGCCAGCAGCTTCCAAAACGGACAGGGGGCGGGGCAGTTCTTC.